This entry lists 13 T cell receptor beta chains sequenced from one sample in a study of shared clonotypes between healthy human individuals. Selected positively for CCR7 and CD45RO-negative, naive CD8 cells excluded terminally differentiated effector memory CD45RA+ cells. Data came from immunoSEQ multiplex PCR; TCRdb stores just in-frame clones and leaves some out. Among hundreds of thousands of clones listed, 80% to 95% were seen once. The sequenced sample was naive CD8+ T cells sorted from blood. The receptors were sampled from a man between 25 and 39 years old in good health.

The CDR3 DNA reads as TGCGCCAGCAGCCAAGGGTTAGCGGACTACACCGGGGAGCTGTTTTTT. Its translation is CASSQGLADYTGELFF. The rearrangement uses TRBV4-1 and TRBJ2-2; possibly TRBD2 for D (6 bases). V was pared by 1 base and J by 3 bases, with 12 bases between. The CDR3 is made up of 16 amino acids. Per the germline V gene, CDR1 is MGHRA and CDR2 is YSYEKL.

The chain couples TRBV5-1 to TRBJ2-5; TRBD1 matches at 11 bases. V dropped 0 bases and J dropped 5; count of bases not matched to a gene: 6. Germline values: CDR1 SGHRS, CDR2 YFSETQ. The CDR3 length is 16 residues. CDR3 sequence reads: CASSLGRTGGRETQYF. The DNA of the CDR3 is TGCGCCAGCAGCTTGGGTCGGACAGGGGGCCGGGAGACCCAGTACTTC.

The chain carries TRBV5-1 and TRBJ2-3, with D tentatively TRBD1 (5 bases). Deletions cut 0 bases from V and 3 bases from J, with 11 bases between. Germline V gives CDR1 SGHRS, CDR2 YFSETQ. This CDR3 spans 15 amino acids. The CDR3 bases are TGCGCCAGCAGCTTGGTTGTGGGGCGGACAGATACGCAGTATTTT. This translates into CASSLVVGRTDTQYF.

This sequence joins TRBV28 and TRBJ1-2; 9 nucleotides match TRBD1. The CDR3 runs to 16 residues. The V and J ends lost 7 bases and 5 bases, in that order; junction bases with no gene match: 14. The V gene's germline CDR1 is MDHEN and CDR2 SYDVKM. CDR3 coding DNA: TGTGCCAGCAAAGGGACCCGGGACAGGGAGGATTATGGCTACACCTTC. Protein product: CASKGTRDREDYGYTF.

The CDR3 DNA is TGTGCCAGCAGTTACGAGGGGGTTGGCAATCAGCCCCAGCATTTT. Residues: CASSYEGVGNQPQHF. V is TRBV6-6 and J is TRBJ1-5; D is perhaps TRBD1 (6 bases). This CDR3 spans 15 amino acids. V was cut by 2 bases and J by 2 bases, with 10 bases left in between. CDR1 and CDR2 from the germline V gene are MNHNY and SVGAGI (reference sequence).

The chain has TRBV4-3 and TRBJ2-3, with 8 nucleotides matching TRBD2. CDR3 size: 16 residues. Germline V CDR1 and CDR2: LGHNA, YSLEER. J gave up 6 bases and V 1 base, and 9 bases lay outside the gene matches. The CDR3 loop is CASSQAPGLAGDTQYF. CDR3 coding DNA: TGCGCCAGCAGCCAAGCACCCGGACTAGCTGGGGATACGCAGTATTTT.

The chain links TRBV11-3 to TRBJ2-1, with TRBD2 identical over 8 bases. The CDR3 sequence is 16 residues long. Germline CDR1 reads SGHNT; CDR2 reads YENEEA. The J segment lost 0 bases and the V segment lost 5 bases, leaving 6 bases of the junction unmatched. The CDR3 coding sequence is TGTGCCAGCAGCGACGGACTAGCCAGCTCCTACAATGAGCAGTTCTTC. It translates to CASSDGLASSYNEQFF.

A single count supports this clone. This chain joins TRBV5-4 and TRBJ2-7; weak D call: TRBD1 (6 bases). The V end was cut by 0 bases, the J end by 3 bases, with 19 bases between. Germline CDR1 is SGHNT and CDR2 is YYREEE (reference sequence). This CDR3 is 17 amino acids long. CDR3 loop: CASSLVPQGTKDYEQYF. In DNA form, the CDR3 reads TGTGCCAGCAGCTTGGTACCCCAGGGGACCAAGGACTACGAGCAGTACTTC.

The chain uses TRBV7-8 and TRBJ2-7; tentatively, D is TRBD2 (6 bases). The CDR3 has 14 amino acids. The germline gives CDR1 SGHVS, CDR2 FQNEAQ. V gave up 2 bases and J gave up 3 bases, with 11 bases separating them. The CDR3 bases are TGTGCCAGCAGCTTAAGCCGGGGGAGCTACGAGCAGTACTTC. Its translation: CASSLSRGSYEQYF. Full variable domain (outside the CDR3, taken from reference TRBV7-8 and TRBJ2-7): GAGVSQSPRYKVAKRGQDVALRCDPISGHVSLFWYQQALGQGPEFLTYFQNEAQLDKSGLPSDRFFAERPEGSVSTLKIQRTQQEDSAVYLCASSLSRGSYEQYFGPGTRLTVT.

V gene TRBV6-6 combines with J gene TRBJ2-7, with 7 bases lining up with TRBD1. With 5 bases clipped from V and 2 bases from J, the junction kept 6 bases outside the gene matches. Germline V lookup: CDR1 MNHNY, CDR2 SVGAGI (reference sequence). This CDR3 is built from 14 residues. The CDR3 nucleotides read TGTGCCAGCAGTCTAGGGACAGTAACCTACGAGCAGTACTTC. Amino acid sequence: CASSLGTVTYEQYF.

The chain joins TRBV19 to TRBJ1-5; maybe TRBD1 (6 bases). Germline values: CDR1 LNHDA, CDR2 SQIVND (reference sequence). CDR3 size: 15 residues. Trimming pared 2 bases from V and 1 base from J, leaving 9 bases between. The CDR3 DNA reads as TGTGCCAGTAGTATATCAGGGGCGAGCAATCAGCCCCAGCATTTT. Translating gives CASSISGASNQPQHF.

This chain links TRBV10-3 with TRBJ1-2; no reliable D call. Trimming shortened V by 7 bases and J by 8 bases, and 17 bases separated the two germline ends. The CDR3 consists of 13 residues. CDR1 is ENHRY and CDR2 is SYGVKD in the germline V gene. CDR3 protein: CAINGGELRGYTF. DNA for the CDR3: TGTGCCATCAACGGTGGGGAGTTGAGGGGCTACACCTTC.

This clone was recorded only once. This chain links TRBV6-6 with TRBJ2-7; TRBD1 aligns across 10 bases. The CDR3 totals 14 residues. CDR1 is MNHNY, CDR2 SVGAGI, per germline (reference sequence). V lost 4 bases to trimming and J lost 5 bases; unmatched junction nucleotides: 5. The CDR3 DNA is TGTGCCAGCAGTTGGGGACAGGGGTACGACGAGCAGTACTTC. Encoded protein: CASSWGQGYDEQYF.